The TCR beta chain described here comes from a study of CD8+ T cells in alopecia areata. Extracted from the samples, RNA was reverse transcribed into cDNA to serve as the sequencing template. Only in-frame clones appear in the TCRdb table, and some are missing; sequencing was by immunoSEQ multiplex PCR. The repertoire consists of 95,000 to 150,000 clones, with over 60% occurring once and the leading ten covering around 5.4%. The CDR3 is 13 amino acids. The germline CDR1 and CDR2 sequences are SNHLY and FYNNEI. Deletions cut 2 bases from V and 1 base from J, with 4 bases between. Regarding treatment: oral pan-JAK inhibitor, 5-10 mg twice daily.

The sequence derives from a human donor with alopecia areata. The rearrangement joins TRBV2 to TRBJ2-3; D unresolved. The source was CD4+ T cells sorted from blood, collected at week 4, from a patient treated with tofacitinib. The CDR3 nucleotides are TGTGCCAGCAGTGAAAGTCGCACAGATACGCAGTATTTT. Translated: CASSESRTDTQYF.